This section outlines one TCR beta chain sequence together with its context. The protocol was immunoSEQ multiplex PCR, while the TCRdb copy is restricted to in-frame clones and leaves out a portion. The table includes over 200,000 clones, almost 90% detected once. This sample stems from a study of cytomegalovirus exposure and HLA in healthy donors. Germline V gene lookup returns CDR1 MNHEY and CDR2 SVGAGI. The V end lost 0 bases, the J end lost 3 bases, and 6 bases lay between the germline ends. The CDR3 is 13 amino acids. What was sequenced was PBMCs. V usage is TRBV6-5 and J usage is TRBJ2-7; D is unresolved. The clonotype comes from a woman aged 18-29 years in good health and CMV-seronegative. The DNA for the CDR3 is TGTGCCAGCAGTTACTCGGTCAGCTACGAGCAGTACTTC. Its protein product is CASSYSVSYEQYF.